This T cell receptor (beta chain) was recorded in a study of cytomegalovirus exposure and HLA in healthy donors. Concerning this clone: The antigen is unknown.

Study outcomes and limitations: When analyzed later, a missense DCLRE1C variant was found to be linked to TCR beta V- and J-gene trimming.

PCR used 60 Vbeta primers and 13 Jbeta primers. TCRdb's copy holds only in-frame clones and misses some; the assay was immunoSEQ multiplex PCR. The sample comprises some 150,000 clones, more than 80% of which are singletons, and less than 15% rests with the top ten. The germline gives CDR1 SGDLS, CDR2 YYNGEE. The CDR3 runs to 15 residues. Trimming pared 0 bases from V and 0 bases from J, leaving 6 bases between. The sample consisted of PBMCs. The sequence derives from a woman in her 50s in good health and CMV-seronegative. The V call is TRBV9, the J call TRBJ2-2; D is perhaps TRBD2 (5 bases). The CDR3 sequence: CASSVDGANTGELFF. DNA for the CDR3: TGTGCCAGCAGCGTAGACGGGGCGAACACCGGGGAGCTGTTTTTT.